One and the same sample provided the 32 T cell receptor beta chains below, sequenced in a study of T cell repertoires in cytomegalovirus infection. The antigens these receptors bind are not known. TCRdb independently ran MiXCR on the reads; one entry per CDR3 protein. The data show around 770,000 distinct CDR3 sequences, about 28% seen once. Sequences were derived from cultured CD8+ T cells from PBMCs, sampled from culture after CMV antigen stimulation. The receptors stem from a human donor in good health (CMV status not recorded). Some clones in this sample may be carry-over from other donors' samples.

The J gene is TRBJ2-3, the V gene TRBV27; D not resolved. The germline V and J ends were trimmed by 0 bases and 3 bases, with 13 bases remaining between them. CDR3 length: 16 residues. Germline V gene data show CDR1 as MNHEY and CDR2 as SMNVEV (reference sequence). The CDR3: CASSLSSARGTDTQYF. The CDR3 DNA reads TGTGCCAGCAGTTTATCCTCCGCCCGTGGGACAGATACGCAGTATTTT.

This clonotype has more than one count but fewer than ten. The chain is built from TRBV6-6 and TRBJ2-7, with D possibly matching TRBD2 (5 bases). CDR3 size: 12 residues. The germline V gene encodes CDR1 MNHNY and CDR2 SVGAGI (reference sequence). V was cut by 6 bases and J by 6 bases, with 12 bases left in between. Written as DNA, the CDR3 is TGTGCCAGCAGCCTGCCCGGGATCGAGCAGTACTTC. Translating it yields CASSLPGIEQYF.

This clonotype was counted a few times. The chain combines TRBV12-3 or TRBV12-4 with TRBJ1-2, with D unclear. Trimming cost V 3 bases and J 7 bases, with 12 bases left between them. This CDR3 is 13 amino acids long. The CDR3 DNA reads as TGTGCCAGCAGTTTTGGAGTGGGTCTTGGCTACACCTTC. Translation gives CASSFGVGLGYTF.

Turning to this clonotype: A clone one base away is much larger, so this may be a read error. CDR3 sequence (DNA): TGTGCCAGCAGCTTACCGAAACTAGCACCGGGACTAGCGGGGACCGCGAACACCGGGGAGCTGTTTTTT. Translation: CASSLPKLAPGLAGTANTGELFF. V gene TRBV7-2 combines with J gene TRBJ2-2, with 13 bases lining up with TRBD2. The V and J ends lost 2 bases and 0 bases, in that order; junction bases with no gene match: 18. This CDR3 has 23 amino acids. The germline V gene encodes CDR1 SGHTA and CDR2 FQGNSA.

This chain joins TRBV4-1 and TRBJ1-1; D unresolved. The germline V gene has CDR1 MGHRA and CDR2 YSYEKL. This CDR3 region has 14 residues. V lost 6 bases and J lost 4, with 15 bases in between. The CDR3 coding sequence is TGCGCCAGCAGTATACACAAGGAGAGCACTGAAGCTTTCTTT. It translates to CASSIHKESTEAFF.

As regards this clonotype: Sequence at one end of the junction differs from germline and may be a read error. The chain carries TRBV7-8 and TRBJ2-3; weak D call: TRBD1 (6 bases). CDR1 and CDR2 (germline): SGHVS, FQNEAQ. The CDR3 has 15 amino acids. In nucleotides, the CDR3 is TGTGACAGCAGCCCGCGCGACAGGACCACAGATACGCAGTATTTT. Protein product: CDSSPRDRTTDTQYF.

This clonotype was recorded a few times. J is TRBJ2-3 and V is TRBV6-2 or TRBV6-3; 12 bases line up with TRBD2. With V trimmed by 2 bases and J by 3 bases, 9 bases remained unmatched. Germline V gives CDR1 MNHEY, CDR2 SVGEGT. The CDR3 consists of 18 residues. The CDR3 loop reads CASSYPTSGGTPTDTQYF. The DNA for the CDR3 is TGTGCCAGCAGTTACCCGACTAGCGGGGGAACCCCGACAGATACGCAGTATTTT.

In this sample, this clonotype turned up many times. The J gene is TRBJ2-5, the V gene TRBV7-6; D possibly corresponds to TRBD2 (7 bases). Trimming stripped 5 bases from V and 1 base from J, with 14 bases between. Germline CDR1 is SGHVS and CDR2 is FNYEAQ. This CDR3 region has 15 residues. Here the CDR3 reads CASSEGGAIQETQYF. For the CDR3, the DNA is TGTGCCAGCAGCGAGGGGGGGGCCATCCAAGAGACCCAGTACTTC.

As to this clonotype: One end of the junction does not line up with germline, which may come from a read error. The V call is TRBV7-6, the J call TRBJ2-1, with 7 bases identical to TRBD1. This CDR3 is built from 14 residues. Per the germline V gene, CDR1 is SGHVS and CDR2 is FNYEAQ. In DNA form, the CDR3 reads TGTGCCAGCAGCTTTATACAGGGGATTTATGAGCCGTTCTTC. It translates to CASSFIQGIYEPFF.

The genes are TRBV28 and TRBJ2-1; TRBD2 agrees at 14 bases. V was pared by 4 bases and J by 9 bases, with 8 bases of the junction left unmatched. This CDR3 spans 16 amino acids. Germline-derived CDR1 and CDR2 are MDHEN and SYDVKM. This chain's CDR3 is CASSSSTSGGVGEQFF. In DNA form, the CDR3 reads TGTGCCAGCAGTTCGTCGACTAGCGGGGGGGTTGGTGAGCAGTTCTTC.

The chain combines TRBV2 with TRBJ1-2; a possible D gene is TRBD1 (6 bases). Trimming cost V 2 bases and J 8 bases, with 12 bases left between them. Germline V gene data show CDR1 as SNHLY and CDR2 as FYNNEI. The CDR3 spans 13 residues. This CDR3 reads CASSEWGARGYTF. DNA of the CDR3: TGTGCCAGCAGTGAATGGGGGGCGCGGGGCTACACCTTC.

The J gene is TRBJ1-2, the V gene TRBV5-4; D not certain. V lost 6 bases and J 2 bases, leaving 20 bases between the germline ends. CDR1 and CDR2 from the germline V gene are SGHNT and YYREEE (reference sequence). The CDR3 has 16 amino acids. CDR3 sequence: CASTSQTDPENYGYTF. CDR3 sequence (DNA): TGTGCCAGCACCTCCCAGACTGACCCGGAGAACTATGGCTACACCTTC.

This clonotype appeared once. The CDR3 region has the DNA TGTGCCAGTTTTCGCAACCCGGGGGTAGGGAACACTGAAGCTTTCTTT. Translation: CASFRNPGVGNTEAFF. The chain links TRBV19 to TRBJ1-1; maybe TRBD1 (5 bases). Germline CDR1 and CDR2: LNHDA and SQIVND (reference sequence). V shed 8 bases and J shed 1 base, with 20 bases lying between them. This CDR3 has 16 residues.

The CDR3 bases are TGTGCCACCAGCAGAGATCGCGGCATGAACTATGGCTACACCTTC. It specifies CATSRDRGMNYGYTF. The chain employs TRBV15 and TRBJ1-2; D is ambiguous. The V and J ends lost 0 bases and 2 bases respectively, with 10 bases between them. Germline V gene sequence: CDR1 LNHNV, CDR2 YYDKDF (reference sequence). The CDR3 has 15 residues.

This clonotype was counted ten times or more. The chain is built from TRBV19 and TRBJ2-5; possibly TRBD1 or TRBD2 for D (6 bases each). V was shortened by 6 bases and J by 3 bases, with 11 bases between the two germline ends. This CDR3 is built from 13 residues. Per germline, CDR1 LNHDA and CDR2 SQIVND (reference sequence). DNA for the CDR3: TGTGCCAGTAGACCTAGGGGGGAAGAGACCCAGTACTTC. Translating it yields CASRPRGEETQYF.

The sample holds a few counts of this clonotype. The CDR3 region has the DNA TGTGCCATCCTCGACTCCCTAAGCACAGATACGCAGTATTTT. This sequence encodes CAILDSLSTDTQYF. The V call is TRBV10-3, the J call TRBJ2-3; no clear D. Germline V gene data show CDR1 as ENHRY and CDR2 as SYGVKD. This CDR3 comprises 14 residues. Deletions cut 8 bases from V and 0 bases from J, with 12 bases between.

The V call is TRBV20-1, the J call TRBJ1-2, with no clear D. V lost 5 bases to trimming and J lost 6 bases, with 22 bases between them. The CDR3 loop spans 15 amino acids. The germline CDR1 and CDR2 sequences are DFQATT and SNEGSKA (reference sequence). The CDR3 DNA is TGCAGTGCTTTTGGCATTGGGGTGGGTATGGATGGCTACACCTTC. Its translation is CSAFGIGVGMDGYTF.

The chain recombines TRBV6-5 with TRBJ2-3; unclear D gene. Germline V gene data show CDR1 as MNHEY and CDR2 as SVGAGI. Trimming removed 0 bases from V and 0 bases from J, with 13 bases in between. The CDR3 contains 17 residues. This CDR3 reads CASSYSRVRASTDTQYF. DNA for the CDR3: TGTGCCAGCAGTTACTCGAGAGTTAGGGCTAGCACAGATACGCAGTATTTT.

This clonotype showed up many times. At one of its ends the junction is not consistent with the germline gene, which may arise from a read error. The chain is built from TRBV5-1 and TRBJ2-7, with 7 bases that match TRBD1. Germline V gives CDR1 SGHRS, CDR2 YFSETQ. The CDR3 spans 14 residues. The chain's CDR3 is CASSSWTGSYEQYF. The CDR3 nucleotides are TGTGCCAGCAGCTCCTGGACAGGCTCCTACGAGCAGTACTTC.

This chain joins TRBV10-2 and TRBJ1-4, with a weak D call TRBD1 (6 bases). The germline CDR1 and CDR2 sequences are WSHSY and SAAADI. This CDR3 is 17 amino acids long. V lost 2 bases, J lost 8 bases, and 21 bases lay in between. The CDR3 coding sequence is TGCGCCAGCAGTGAGACCTACTCGACAGGCGAAGGGGAAAAACTGTTTTTT. It translates to CASSETYSTGEGEKLFF.

The genes are TRBV20-1 and TRBJ2-7; 10 bases are a match to TRBD1. J gave up 3 bases and V 6 bases, and 8 bases lay outside the gene matches. The V gene's germline CDR1 is DFQATT and CDR2 SNEGSKA (reference sequence). The CDR3 runs to 14 residues. CDR3 sequence (DNA): TGCAGTGCCGCTTCGGGACAGGGGTTCTACGAGCAGTACTTC. As protein: CSAASGQGFYEQYF.

This clonotype was seen more than once but under ten times. The genes are TRBV7-8 and TRBJ2-3, with 7 bases fitting TRBD1. The CDR3 covers 17 residues. Germline V gene data show CDR1 as SGHVS and CDR2 as FQNEAQ. Losses at the gene ends were 0 bases for V and 2 bases for J; bases not matched to a gene: 8. The CDR3 DNA is TGTGCCAGCAGCTTAGCCCTCGCCACAGGGGTCACAGATACGCAGTATTTT. Translated, it gives CASSLALATGVTDTQYF.

J is TRBJ1-1 and V is TRBV6-5; TRBD1 aligns across 10 bases. Germline CDR1 is MNHEY and CDR2 is SVGAGI. The CDR3 spans 14 residues. V lost 5 bases and J lost 4; bases outside the gene matches: 4. The CDR3 DNA sequence: TGTGCCAGCAGTGGACAGGGGGGCGGCACTGAAGCTTTCTTT. Translated: CASSGQGGGTEAFF.

A remark on this clonotype: A read error may be the cause here, since a much bigger clone is one base away. J is TRBJ2-3 and V is TRBV7-9, with D tentatively TRBD2 (6 bases). Germline V gene lookup returns CDR1 SEHNR and CDR2 FQNEAQ (reference sequence). There are 14 residues in the CDR3. This chain's CDR3 is CASSELATTDTLYF. CDR3 nucleotides: TGTGCCAGCAGCGAACTAGCTACCACAGATACGCTGTATTTT.

The CDR3 region is CASSDTQGFTGELFF. The CDR3 nucleotides read TGTGCCAGCAGTGATACCCAGGGTTTTACCGGGGAGCTGTTTTTT. The chain uses TRBV25-1 and TRBJ2-2, with D maybe TRBD1 (5 bases). This CDR3 has 15 amino acids. V lost 3 bases and J lost 5, with 13 bases in between. Germline CDR1 is MGHDK and CDR2 is SYGVNS.

This sequence joins TRBV27 and TRBJ1-4; D call uncertain. V dropped 3 bases and J dropped 3 bases, with 11 bases sitting between them. Germline lookup yields CDR1 MNHEY and CDR2 SMNVEV (reference sequence). The CDR3 runs 15 residues. CDR3 bases: TGTGCCAGCAGTTTGCGGGGAAGGGCTAATGAAAAACTGTTTTTT. Encoded protein: CASSLRGRANEKLFF.

The chain combines TRBV5-8 with TRBJ2-7; either TRBD1 or TRBD2 may supply D (5 bases each). The germline V gene has CDR1 SGHTS and CDR2 YDEGEE. The CDR3 totals 18 residues. With 1 base removed from V and 3 bases from J, the gap between germline ends came to 23 bases. CDR3 region: CASSLSRSGTGAYYEQYV. CDR3 bases: TGTGCCAGCAGCTTGAGCCGGTCCGGGACCGGAGCTTACTACGAGCAGTACGTC.

This clonotype was found a few times. This CDR3 reads CSARDTLRVQFF. The CDR3 bases are TGCAGTGCTAGAGATACGCTCAGGGTTCAGTTCTTC. This chain uses TRBV20-1 with TRBJ2-1; weak D call: TRBD1 (5 bases). CDR1 DFQATT and CDR2 SNEGSKA come from the germline V gene (reference sequence). Trimming took 0 bases from V and 13 from J, leaving 13 bases between them. The CDR3 runs to 12 residues.

This clonotype was detected only a few times. J is TRBJ1-2 and V is TRBV6-6; D might be TRBD1 (5 bases). The CDR3 spans 15 residues. Germline lookup yields CDR1 MNHNY and CDR2 SVGAGI (reference sequence). V lost 8 bases, J lost 2 bases, and 18 bases lay in between. CDR3 nucleotides: TGTGCCAGCCCACGAGTAGGACACCTAAACTATGGCTACACCTTC. Translating gives CASPRVGHLNYGYTF.

The chain couples TRBV29-1 to TRBJ2-1; 9 bases align to TRBD2. This CDR3 spans 17 amino acids. CDR1 is SQVTM, CDR2 ANQGSEA, per germline. J gave up 5 bases and V 4 bases, and 15 bases lay outside the gene matches. CDR3 DNA sequence: TGCAGCGTTGTAGGGGTCGCGGGGGGGCTATACAACAATGAGCAGTTCTTC. It yields the protein CSVVGVAGGLYNNEQFF.

The chain carries TRBV15 and TRBJ2-7; D remains ambiguous. This CDR3 spans 14 amino acids. With 0 bases removed from V and 3 bases from J, the gap between germline ends came to 9 bases. CDR1 and CDR2 (germline): LNHNV, YYDKDF (reference sequence). CDR3 sequence: CATSRDLNNYEQYV. The CDR3 DNA sequence: TGTGCCACCAGCAGAGATCTGAACAACTACGAGCAGTACGTC.

The table lists this clonotype with a few counts. The chain employs TRBV10-3 and TRBJ2-7; tentatively, D is TRBD1 (6 bases). The V end lost 4 bases, the J end lost 7 bases, and 17 bases lay between the germline ends. Germline values: CDR1 ENHRY, CDR2 SYGVKD. This CDR3 has 14 amino acids. CDR3 sequence reads: CAISGDTGWGEQYF. CDR3 DNA: TGTGCCATCAGTGGAGATACAGGGTGGGGTGAGCAGTACTTC.